The 8 T cell receptor beta chains reported below all come from one sample, sequenced in a study of blood T cells in healthy people across ages. For the second PCR, which ran for about 7 to 11 cycles, a sample-barcoded 5' primer and a J-beta primer mix were used. TCRdb re-analysed the 5' RACE reads in MiXCR, keeping a single row per CDR3 protein. In the table there are hundreds of thousands of distinct CDR3 sequences, about half of which are singletons. The sequencing sample was made of blood. The receptors derive from a woman aged 60-70 years in good health.

The chain carries TRBV7-2 and TRBJ1-1; TRBD1 aligns across 7 bases. Looked up from germline, CDR1 is SGHTA and CDR2 is FQGNSA. The CDR3 spans 15 residues. With 5 bases clipped from V and 1 base from J, the junction kept 7 bases outside the gene matches. The CDR3 DNA reads TGTGCCAGCAGCCAGGGGGGACTGGGGAACACTGAAGCTTTCTTT. It encodes CASSQGGLGNTEAFF.

A single count supports this clonotype. The chain recombines TRBV21-1 with TRBJ1-5; the table's TRBD1 call for D was not verified on the DNA. TRBV21-1 is a pseudogene. The CDR3 has 15 residues. The CDR3 sequence: CASGRGSGSNQPQHF. CDR3 in DNA: TGTGCCAGCGGGCGGGGCAGTGGGAGCAATCAGCCCCAGCATTTT.

CDR3 DNA sequence: TGTGCCAGCAGTCGGGAAGGGGGCAGTAATTCACCCCTCCACTTT. The encoded protein is CASSREGGSNSPLHF. The V and J genes are TRBV6-1 and TRBJ1-6; 7 bases are a match to TRBD1. From germline, CDR1 is MNHNS and CDR2 SASEGT. The CDR3 covers 15 residues. V shed 5 bases and J 6 bases; nucleotides not matched to a gene: 7.

V usage is TRBV6-5 and J usage is TRBJ2-7, with D unresolved. Germline loops: CDR1 MNHEY, CDR2 SVGAGI. The CDR3 is 11 amino acids. V shed 0 bases and J shed 7 bases, with 4 bases lying between them. Here the CDR3 reads CASSYSWEQYF. CDR3 DNA: TGTGCCAGCAGTTACTCCTGGGAGCAGTACTTC.

This clonotype was detected a few times. This chain joins TRBV27 and TRBJ2-6; 10 bases fit TRBD1. CDR1 and CDR2 from the germline V gene are MNHEY and SMNVEV (reference sequence). V was clipped by 6 bases and J by 0 bases; unmatched bases: 8. This CDR3 is built from 18 residues. The chain's CDR3 is CASSSDRGRFSGANVLTF. For the CDR3, the DNA is TGTGCCAGCAGCTCCGACAGGGGGCGCTTCTCTGGGGCCAACGTCCTGACTTTC.

The chain links TRBV28 to TRBJ1-2, with D hard to call. Germline CDR1 and CDR2: MDHEN and SYDVKM. V lost 8 bases, J lost 2 bases, and 21 bases lay in between. This CDR3 spans 16 amino acids. CDR3 DNA sequence: TGTGCCAGCCAAGGCACCCCCGGCAGGCCCAACTATGGCTACACCTTC. It encodes CASQGTPGRPNYGYTF.

This chain connects TRBV24-1 to TRBJ2-1, with 8 bases aligning to TRBD1. The CDR3 totals 13 residues. Germline CDR1 KGHDR, CDR2 SFDVKD. After removal of 5 bases from V and 7 bases from J, the junction contained 3 bases not matched to a gene. CDR3 region: CATSGQGNNEQFF. In DNA, the CDR3 is TGTGCCACCAGTGGACAGGGGAATAATGAGCAGTTCTTC.

This clonotype showed up just a few times. The chain joins TRBV21-1 to TRBJ2-5; the D segment call TRBD1 is taken from the table without a DNA check. The closer fit of TRBJ2-7 to the DNA end suggests the J call may be wrong. TRBV21-1 is termed a pseudogene. The length of the CDR3 is 18 residues. The CDR3 DNA reads TGTGCCAGCAGCAAAGGGTTCCCGGCCGGGGTGGTTACGGGCGAGCAGTACTTC. Protein sequence: CASSKGFPAGVVTGEQYF.